The present entry profiles one T cell receptor beta chain with its context. What it binds is not known. The CDR3 consists of 15 residues. Germline V CDR1 and CDR2: MNHNY, SVGAGI (reference sequence). Trimming cost V 0 bases and J 0 bases, with 5 bases left between them. Profiling relied on immunoSEQ multiplex PCR, and the TCRdb table lists in-frame clones only, not all of them. Of just over 70,000 clones detected, about 86% appear once; the ten largest clones hold about a fifth. The data were taken from a study of T cells in localized non-small cell lung cancer. General study results and limits: Among blood samples, higher T cell density accompanied longer overall survival. Out of the top 100 tumor clones, a median 57 were seen in adjacent lung. Tumor trailed uninvolved adjacent lung in T cell clonality, which peaked there.

Source: peripheral blood, taken before any cancer treatment. The V gene is TRBV6-6, the J gene TRBJ2-2; TRBD1 might be the D (5 bases). This clonotype was sampled from a male donor aged 60 or older with stage III squamous cell lung carcinoma. The CDR3 loop reads CASSYSTANTGELFF. CDR3 nucleotides: TGTGCCAGCAGTTACTCGACAGCGAACACCGGGGAGCTGTTTTTT.